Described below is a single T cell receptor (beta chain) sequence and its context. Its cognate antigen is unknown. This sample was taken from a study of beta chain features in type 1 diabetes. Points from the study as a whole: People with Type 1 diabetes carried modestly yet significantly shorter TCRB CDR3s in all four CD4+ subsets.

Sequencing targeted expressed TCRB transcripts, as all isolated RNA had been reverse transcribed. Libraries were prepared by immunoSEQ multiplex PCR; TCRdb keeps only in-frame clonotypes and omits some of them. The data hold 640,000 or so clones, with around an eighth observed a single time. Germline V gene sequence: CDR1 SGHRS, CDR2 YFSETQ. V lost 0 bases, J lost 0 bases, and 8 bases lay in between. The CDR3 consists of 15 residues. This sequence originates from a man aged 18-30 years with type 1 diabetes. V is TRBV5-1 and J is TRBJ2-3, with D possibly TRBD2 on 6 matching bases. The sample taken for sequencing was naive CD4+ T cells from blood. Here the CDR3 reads CASSLGRASTDTQYF. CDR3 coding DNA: TGCGCCAGCAGCTTGGGGAGGGCTAGCACAGATACGCAGTATTTT.